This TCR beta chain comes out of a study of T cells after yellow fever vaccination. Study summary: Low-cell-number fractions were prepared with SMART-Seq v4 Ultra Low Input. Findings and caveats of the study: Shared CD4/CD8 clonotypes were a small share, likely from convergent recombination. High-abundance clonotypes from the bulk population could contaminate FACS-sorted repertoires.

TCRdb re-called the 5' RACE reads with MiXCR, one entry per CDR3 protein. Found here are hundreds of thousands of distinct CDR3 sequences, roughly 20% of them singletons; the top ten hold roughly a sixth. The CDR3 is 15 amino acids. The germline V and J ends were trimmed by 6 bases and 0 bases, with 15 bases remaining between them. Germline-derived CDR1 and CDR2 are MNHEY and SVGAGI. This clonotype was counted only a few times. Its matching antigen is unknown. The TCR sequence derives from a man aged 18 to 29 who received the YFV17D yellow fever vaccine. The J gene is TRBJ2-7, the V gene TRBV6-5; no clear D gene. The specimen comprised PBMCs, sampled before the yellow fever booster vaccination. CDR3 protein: CASRVQVQSSYEQYF. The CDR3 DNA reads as TGTGCCAGCAGGGTACAAGTACAGAGCTCCTACGAGCAGTACTTC.